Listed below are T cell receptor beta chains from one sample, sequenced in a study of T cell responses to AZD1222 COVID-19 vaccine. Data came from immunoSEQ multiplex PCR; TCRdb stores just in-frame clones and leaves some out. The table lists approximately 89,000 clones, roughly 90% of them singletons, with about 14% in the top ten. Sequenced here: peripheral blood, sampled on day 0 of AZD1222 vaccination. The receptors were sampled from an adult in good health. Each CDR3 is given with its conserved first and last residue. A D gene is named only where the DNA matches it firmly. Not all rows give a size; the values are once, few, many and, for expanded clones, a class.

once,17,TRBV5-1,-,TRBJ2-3,CASSRGRRPASTDTQYF,TGCGCCAGCAGTCGCGGTAGGAGGCCTGCTAGCACAGATACGCAGTATTTT
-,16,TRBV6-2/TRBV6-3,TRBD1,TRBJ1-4,CASSYSSGTVPEKLFF,TGTGCCAGCAGTTACTCGTCCGGGACAGTACCGGAAAAACTGTTTTTT
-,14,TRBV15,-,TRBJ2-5,CATSRDRTQETQYF,TGTGCCACCAGCAGAGACAGAACCCAAGAGACCCAGTACTTC
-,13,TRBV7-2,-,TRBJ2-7,CASSPLSSYEQYF,TGTGCCAGCAGCCCCCTAAGCTCCTACGAGCAGTACTTC
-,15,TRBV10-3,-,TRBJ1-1,CAISEERGGNTEAFF,TGTGCCATCAGTGAGGAAAGGGGGGGGAACACTGAAGCTTTCTTT
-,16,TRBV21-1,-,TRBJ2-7,CASSKADSGGVYEQYF,TGTGCCAGCAGCAAAGCGGATAGCGGGGGAGTCTACGAGCAGTACTTC
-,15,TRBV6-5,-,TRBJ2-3,CASTWTTQTTDTQYF,TGTGCCAGCACCTGGACTACCCAAACCACAGATACGCAGTATTTT
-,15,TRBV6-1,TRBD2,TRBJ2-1,CASSEELAGGNEQFF,TGTGCCAGCAGTGAAGAGCTAGCGGGGGGGAATGAGCAGTTCTTC
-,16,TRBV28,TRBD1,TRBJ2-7,CASSLFGQGHSYEQYF,TGTGCCAGCAGTTTATTCGGACAGGGCCATTCCTACGAGCAGTACTTC
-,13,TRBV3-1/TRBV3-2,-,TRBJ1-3,CASSRGEGDTIYF,TGTGCCAGCAGCCGTGGGGAGGGAGACACCATATATTTT
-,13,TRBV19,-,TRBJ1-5,CASSLLGNQPQHF,TGTGCCAGTAGTCTCCTGGGAAATCAGCCCCAGCATTTT
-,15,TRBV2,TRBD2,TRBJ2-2,CASRGLAGGVGELFF,TGTGCCAGCAGGGGACTAGCGGGGGGTGTCGGGGAGCTGTTTTTT
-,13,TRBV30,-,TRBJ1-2,CAWSVRGRPRYTF,TGTGCCTGGAGTGTACGTGGGAGGCCTCGGTACACCTTC
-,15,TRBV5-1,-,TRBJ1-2,CASSLSPGKDYGYTF,TGCGCCAGCAGCTTGAGTCCAGGGAAAGACTATGGCTACACCTTC
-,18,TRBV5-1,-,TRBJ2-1,CASSLPIGVGFRDNEQFF,TGCGCCAGCAGCTTGCCAATCGGTGTGGGATTTAGAGACAATGAGCAGTTCTTC
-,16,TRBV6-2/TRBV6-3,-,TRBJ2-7,CASSPSDSPIRYEQYF,TGTGCCAGCAGTCCCTCGGACAGCCCTATCCGCTACGAGCAGTACTTC
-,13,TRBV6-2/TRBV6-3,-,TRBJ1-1,CASSPALNTEAFF,TGTGCCAGCAGCCCTGCCTTGAACACTGAAGCTTTCTTT
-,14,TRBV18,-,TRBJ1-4,CASSPGADDEKLFF,TGTGCCAGCTCACCCGGGGCCGACGATGAAAAACTGTTTTTT
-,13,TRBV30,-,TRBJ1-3,CAWSRGPGNTIYF,TGTGCCTGGAGTCGGGGGCCTGGAAACACCATATATTTT
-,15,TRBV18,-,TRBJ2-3,CASSLHPGSTDTQYF,TGTGCCAGCTCCCTCCACCCGGGGAGCACAGATACGCAGTATTTT
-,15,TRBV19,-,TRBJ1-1,CASSLIAGANTEAFF,TGTGCCAGTAGTCTAATCGCAGGGGCGAACACTGAAGCTTTCTTT
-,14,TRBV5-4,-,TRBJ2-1,CASSLGAGGGEQFF,TGTGCCAGCAGCTTGGGGGCAGGGGGAGGGGAGCAGTTCTTC
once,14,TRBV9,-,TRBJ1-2,CASSPLWGKDGYTF,TGTGCCAGCAGCCCACTGTGGGGAAAGGATGGCTACACCTTC
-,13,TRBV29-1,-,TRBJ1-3,CSVGGTSGNTIYF,TGCAGCGTTGGCGGGACTTCTGGAAACACCATATATTTT
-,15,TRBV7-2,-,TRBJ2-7,CASSTSHLGVREQYF,TGTGCCAGCAGCACCTCACATCTGGGGGTACGGGAGCAGTACTTC
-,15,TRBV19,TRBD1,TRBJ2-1,CASSMLAGGGNEQFF,TGTGCCAGTAGTATGTTGGCAGGGGGTGGCAATGAGCAGTTCTTC
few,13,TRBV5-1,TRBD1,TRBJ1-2,CASGQDFNYGYTF,TGCGCCAGCGGACAGGATTTTAACTATGGCTACACCTTC
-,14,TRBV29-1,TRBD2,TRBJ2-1,CSVDSGGAFNEQFF,TGCAGCGTCGATAGCGGGGGGGCCTTCAATGAGCAGTTCTTC
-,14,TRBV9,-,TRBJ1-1,CASSVGAMNTEAFF,TGTGCCAGCAGCGTAGGGGCGATGAACACTGAAGCTTTCTTT
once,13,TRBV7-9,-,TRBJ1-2,CASSLEQGPRYTF,TGTGCCAGCAGCTTGGAACAGGGTCCTCGCTACACCTTC
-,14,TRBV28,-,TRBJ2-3,CASSLRFSTDTQYF,TGTGCCAGCAGTTTAAGGTTTAGCACAGATACGCAGTATTTT
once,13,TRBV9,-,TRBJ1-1,CASSEGMNTEAFF,TGTGCCAGCAGCGAAGGCATGAACACTGAAGCTTTCTTT
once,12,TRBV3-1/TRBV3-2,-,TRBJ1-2,CASSLTNYGYTF,TGTGCCAGCAGCCTGACTAACTATGGCTACACCTTC
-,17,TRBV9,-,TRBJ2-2,CASSVLGTPKNTGELFF,TGTGCCAGCAGCGTACTCGGGACCCCCAAGAACACCGGGGAGCTGTTTTTT
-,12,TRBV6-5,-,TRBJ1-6,CASGTANSPLHF,TGTGCCAGCGGGACGGCGAATTCACCCCTCCACTTT
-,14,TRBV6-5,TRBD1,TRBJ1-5,CASSRGGKGQPQHF,TGTGCCAGCAGCCGAGGGGGCAAGGGGCAGCCCCAGCATTTT
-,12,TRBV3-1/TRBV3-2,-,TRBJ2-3,CASSEGTDTQYF,TGTGCCAGCAGCGAGGGAACAGATACGCAGTATTTT
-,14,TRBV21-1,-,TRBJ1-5,CASSKAGLGQPQHF,TGTGCCAGCAGCAAAGCAGGGTTAGGTCAGCCCCAGCATTTT
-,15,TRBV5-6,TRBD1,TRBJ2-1,CASSLDSDRVNEQFF,TGTGCCAGCAGCTTGGATAGTGACAGGGTCAATGAGCAGTTCTTC
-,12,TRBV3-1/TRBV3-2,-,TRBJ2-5,CASRGIGETQYF,TGTGCCAGCAGGGGGATCGGGGAGACCCAGTACTTC
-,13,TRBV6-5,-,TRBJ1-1,CASSQTLNTEAFF,TGTGCCAGCAGCCAGACCCTTAACACTGAAGCTTTCTTT
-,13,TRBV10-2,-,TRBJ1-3,CASSEQGGNTIYF,TGCGCCAGCAGTGAGCAGGGTGGAAACACCATATATTTT
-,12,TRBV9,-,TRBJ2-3,CASSYTSDTQYF,TGTGCCAGCAGCTATACCTCAGATACGCAGTATTTT
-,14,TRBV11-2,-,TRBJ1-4,CASSFRATNEKLFF,TGTGCCAGCAGCTTCCGAGCAACTAATGAAAAACTGTTTTTT
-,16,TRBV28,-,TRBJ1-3,CASSPAGGVSGNTIYF,TGTGCCAGCAGTCCGGCGGGGGGGGTGTCTGGAAACACCATATATTTT
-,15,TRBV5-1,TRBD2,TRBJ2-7,CASSVRFGTNYEQYF,TGCGCCAGCAGCGTGCGCTTCGGGACTAACTACGAGCAGTACTTC
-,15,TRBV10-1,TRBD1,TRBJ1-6,CASRRKTGSNSPLHF,TGCGCCAGCCGTCGAAAGACAGGGTCTAATTCACCCCTCCACTTT